This TCR beta chain stems from a study of Graves' ophthalmopathy and Graves' hyperthyroidism (dated by TCRdb to the late 2010s). For the study in its entirety: Hyperthyroidism was considered stable if no progression to ophthalmopathy occurred within 18 months of follow-up. To explore V-J signatures distinguishing ophthalmopathy from hyperthyroidism, a discovery set of about a hundred patients (fewer than 45 ophthalmopathy, over 55 stable hyperthyroidism) was enrolled. In total, 135 blood samples were TCR-sequenced: 40 to 45 ophthalmopathy, some 75 hyperthyroidism and about 17 hyperthyroidism-to-ophthalmopathy patients. To tell Graves' ophthalmopathy apart from Graves' hyperthyroidism, and to predict which patients would progress to ophthalmopathy, the study relied on TCR beta repertoire signatures. An independent validation cohort comprised some 19 hyperthyroidism patients and over 15 patients who later progressed from hyperthyroidism to ophthalmopathy. Following sample collection, hyperthyroidism patients were given methimazole at a starting dose of 30 mg daily, and ophthalmopathy patients were given high-dose intravenous methylprednisolone. In roughly 6 hyperthyroidism patients, T-cell repertoires of thyroid tissue and blood were compared.

TCR beta CDR3 regions were amplified from RNA transcripts for repertoire sequencing. The first round was an RT-PCR using HTBI primers with the Qiagen OneStep RT-PCR kit, and this first round was followed by a second-round multiplex PCR, then size selection and purification. Libraries were sequenced on an Illumina HiSeq2000 using paired-end 100 bp reads. From the authors' description of their analysis: SOAPnuke was used to process the reads, throwing out any read that had adapters, had uncalled bases, had a mean Phred below 15, or lacked an exact constant-primer or identifier match. High-quality paired reads were merged with COPE v1.2.5. Each unique nucleotide sequence was defined as a clonotype, and clonotypes were aligned to IMGT TRB V, D and J references with MiTCR v1.1. The analysis was limited to V-J combinations with a frequency above 0.0001, which together covered around 99% of the repertoires. A TCR clonal expansion and chaos score per V-J combination was defined as the ratio of F50 clonal expansion to chaos observed in the TCRdist matrix. Features were reduced by Welch's t-statistics and random forest to over 10 V-J combinations, which fed a naive Bayes classifier. Thyroid-blood repertoire similarity was quantified with the Morisita-Horn index. Through fastp at Q25 and MiXCR, TCRdb rebuilt clones from the public reads, retaining in-frame beta chains. Under each unique CDR3 protein, matching rows form one entry showing the most common genes and DNA. In this record, the V and J calls reflect TCRdb's handling and not the investigators' own analysis. A total of a few hundred thousand distinct CDR3 sequences appear in this sample, approximately 35% of them only once. The ten biggest clones cover about 4.1% of the sample.

Many counts were recorded for this clonotype. This clone's antigen is unknown. No base qualities exist here, and no much larger clone lies one base off it. According to the germline V gene, CDR1 reads SQVTM and CDR2 reads ANQGSEA. Relative to germline, V is missing 7 bases and J is missing 2 bases, with 2 bases of the junction outside any gene match. The CDR3 runs 13 amino acids, cysteine and phenylalanine included. Only the CDR3 region is kept as DNA, spanning 39 bases read in frame from base 1. Patients with hyperthyroidism were aged 18 to 65 years, had been newly diagnosed, and had a disease duration of less than 2 months. Patients with other autoimmune diseases, uncontrolled infections, pregnancy or lactation were excluded from the study. Diagnosis relied on clinical symptoms, serum thyroxine, TRAb, thyroid ultrasound and orbital computed tomography. Trizol reagent was used to extract the total RNA, and its quality was then checked on an Agilent 2100 Bioanalyzer.

Results the study describes overall, beyond this receptor: In validation, the model predicted ophthalmopathy progression with about 71% sensitivity and about 73% specificity; 12 predicted patients were CT-confirmed with GO in a median of around 6 months. Sample size was not predetermined statistically, and investigators were not blinded to group allocation. In cross-validation, the 13-signature model distinguished ophthalmopathy from stable hyperthyroidism with around 90% sensitivity and 81% to 82% specificity, while in the test set the corresponding values were about 80% and 75%. Most expanded thyroid clonotypes with frequency above 0.001 were also detected in blood, suggesting blood repertoires may reflect the thyroid immune response.

The TCR sequence derives from an adult man with Graves' hyperthyroidism. The sequence is built from TRBV29-1 and TRBJ2-6, with 7 bases in between that match TRBD1. Sample: peripheral blood or thyroid tissue (not recorded which). The CDR3 reads CSAQGTGANVLTF. The sequenced DNA: TGCAGCGCACAGGGGACTGGGGCCAACGTCCTGACTTTC.